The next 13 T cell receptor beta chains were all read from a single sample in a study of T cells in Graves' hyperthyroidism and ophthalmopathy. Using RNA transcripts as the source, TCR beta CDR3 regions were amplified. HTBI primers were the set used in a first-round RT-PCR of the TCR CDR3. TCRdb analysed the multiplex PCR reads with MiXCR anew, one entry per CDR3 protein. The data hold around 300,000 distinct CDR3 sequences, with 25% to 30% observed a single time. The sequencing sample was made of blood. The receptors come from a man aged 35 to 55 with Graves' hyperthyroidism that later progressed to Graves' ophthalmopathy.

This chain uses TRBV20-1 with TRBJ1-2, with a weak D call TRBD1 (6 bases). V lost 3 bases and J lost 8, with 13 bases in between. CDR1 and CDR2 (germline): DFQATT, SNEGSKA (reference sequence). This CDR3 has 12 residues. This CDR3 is CSASLQGRGYTF. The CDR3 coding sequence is TGCAGTGCTAGTCTACAGGGAAGAGGCTACACCTTC.

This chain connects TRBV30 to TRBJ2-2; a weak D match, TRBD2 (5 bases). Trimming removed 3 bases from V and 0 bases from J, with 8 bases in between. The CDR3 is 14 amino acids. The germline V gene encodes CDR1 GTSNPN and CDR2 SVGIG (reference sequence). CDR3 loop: CAWRPGTNTGELFF. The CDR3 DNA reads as TGTGCCTGGAGGCCGGGAACGAACACCGGGGAGCTGTTTTTT.

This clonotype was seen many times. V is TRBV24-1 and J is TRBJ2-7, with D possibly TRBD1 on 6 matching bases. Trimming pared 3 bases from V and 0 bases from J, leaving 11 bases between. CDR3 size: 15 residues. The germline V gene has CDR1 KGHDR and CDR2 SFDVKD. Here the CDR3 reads CATSDATGTSYEQYF. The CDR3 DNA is TGTGCCACCAGTGATGCCACAGGGACCTCCTACGAGCAGTACTTC.

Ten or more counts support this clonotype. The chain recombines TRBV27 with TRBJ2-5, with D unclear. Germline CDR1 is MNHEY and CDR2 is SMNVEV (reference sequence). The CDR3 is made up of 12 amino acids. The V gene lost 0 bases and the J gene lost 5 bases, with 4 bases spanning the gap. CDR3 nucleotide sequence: TGTGCCAGCAGTTTATCGACCGAGACCCAGTACTTC. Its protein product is CASSLSTETQYF.

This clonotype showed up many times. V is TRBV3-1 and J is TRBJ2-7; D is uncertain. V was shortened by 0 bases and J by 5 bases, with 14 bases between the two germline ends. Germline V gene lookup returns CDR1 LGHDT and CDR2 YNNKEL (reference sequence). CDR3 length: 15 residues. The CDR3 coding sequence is TGTGCCAGCAGCCAAGATGGACGGACCCTTCACGAGCAGTACTTC. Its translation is CASSQDGRTLHEQYF.

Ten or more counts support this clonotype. The CDR3 region is CASSFRNMNTEAFF. The DNA for the CDR3 is TGTGCCAGCAGTTTCCGAAACATGAACACTGAAGCTTTCTTT. This rearrangement joins TRBV12-3 or TRBV12-4 to TRBJ1-1; D unresolved. The V end was cut by 3 bases, the J end by 0 bases, with 8 bases between. The CDR3 runs 14 residues.

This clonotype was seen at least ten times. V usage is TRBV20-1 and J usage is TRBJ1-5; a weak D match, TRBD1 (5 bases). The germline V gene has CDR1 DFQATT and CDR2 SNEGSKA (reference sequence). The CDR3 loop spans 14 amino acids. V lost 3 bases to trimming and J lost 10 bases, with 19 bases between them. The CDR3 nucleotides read TGCAGTGCTAGGAGGATAGGGGCCCCGAAACCCCAGCATTTT. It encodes CSARRIGAPKPQHF.

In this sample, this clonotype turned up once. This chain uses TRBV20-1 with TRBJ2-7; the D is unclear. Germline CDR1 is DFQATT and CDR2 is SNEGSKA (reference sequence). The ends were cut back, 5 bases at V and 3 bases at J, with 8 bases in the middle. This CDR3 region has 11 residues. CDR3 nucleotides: TGCAGTGCTTGGGCCTACTACGAGCAGTACTTC. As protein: CSAWAYYEQYF.

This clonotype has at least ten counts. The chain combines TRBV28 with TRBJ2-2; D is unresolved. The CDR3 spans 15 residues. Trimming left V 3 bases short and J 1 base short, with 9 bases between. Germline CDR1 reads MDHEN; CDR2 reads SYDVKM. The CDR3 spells CASSFIGGNTGELFF. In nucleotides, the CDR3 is TGTGCCAGCAGTTTTATCGGCGGGAACACCGGGGAGCTGTTTTTT.

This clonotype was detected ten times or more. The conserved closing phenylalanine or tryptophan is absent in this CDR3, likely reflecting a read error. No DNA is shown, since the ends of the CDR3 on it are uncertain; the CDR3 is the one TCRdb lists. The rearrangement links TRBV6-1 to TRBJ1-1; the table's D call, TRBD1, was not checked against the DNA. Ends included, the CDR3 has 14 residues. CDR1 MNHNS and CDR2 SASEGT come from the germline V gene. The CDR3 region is CASSPSGGGEGLVY.

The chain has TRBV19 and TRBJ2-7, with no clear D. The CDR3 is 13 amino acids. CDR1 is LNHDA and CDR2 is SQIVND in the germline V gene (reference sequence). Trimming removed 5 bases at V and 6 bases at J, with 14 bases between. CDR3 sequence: CASSPYPLAEQYF. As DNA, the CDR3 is TGTGCCAGTAGTCCGTATCCCCTTGCCGAGCAGTACTTC.

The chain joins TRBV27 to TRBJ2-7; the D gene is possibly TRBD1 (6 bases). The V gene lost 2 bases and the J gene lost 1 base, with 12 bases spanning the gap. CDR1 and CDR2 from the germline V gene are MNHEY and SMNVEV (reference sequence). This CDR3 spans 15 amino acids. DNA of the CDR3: TGTGCCAGCAGTTTAGCAGGGGACCCTTCCTACGAGCAGTACTTC. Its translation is CASSLAGDPSYEQYF.

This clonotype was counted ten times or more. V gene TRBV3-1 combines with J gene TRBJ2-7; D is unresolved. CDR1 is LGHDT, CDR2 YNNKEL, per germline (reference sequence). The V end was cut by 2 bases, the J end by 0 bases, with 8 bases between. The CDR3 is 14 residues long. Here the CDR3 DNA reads TGTGCCAGCAGCCAATACTCAAGCTCCTACGAGCAGTACTTC. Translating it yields CASSQYSSSYEQYF.